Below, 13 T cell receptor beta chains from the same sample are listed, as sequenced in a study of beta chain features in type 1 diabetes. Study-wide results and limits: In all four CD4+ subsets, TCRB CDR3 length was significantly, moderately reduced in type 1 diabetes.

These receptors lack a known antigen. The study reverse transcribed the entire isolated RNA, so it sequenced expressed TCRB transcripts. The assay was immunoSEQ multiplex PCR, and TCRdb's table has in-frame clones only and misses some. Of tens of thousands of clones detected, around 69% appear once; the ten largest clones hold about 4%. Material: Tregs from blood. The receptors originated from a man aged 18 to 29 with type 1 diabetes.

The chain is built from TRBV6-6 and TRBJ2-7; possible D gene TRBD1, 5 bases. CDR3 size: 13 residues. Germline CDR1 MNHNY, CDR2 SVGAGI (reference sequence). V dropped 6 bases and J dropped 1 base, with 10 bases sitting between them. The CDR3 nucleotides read TGTGCCAGCAGCCCCCAGGGTTCCTACGAGCAGTACTTC. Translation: CASSPQGSYEQYF.

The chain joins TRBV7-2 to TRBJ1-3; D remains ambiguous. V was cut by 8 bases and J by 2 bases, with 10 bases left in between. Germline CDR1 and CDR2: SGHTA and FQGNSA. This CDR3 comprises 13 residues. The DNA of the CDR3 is TGTGCCAGCTTTTCCTCCCCTGGAAACACCATATATTTT. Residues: CASFSSPGNTIYF.

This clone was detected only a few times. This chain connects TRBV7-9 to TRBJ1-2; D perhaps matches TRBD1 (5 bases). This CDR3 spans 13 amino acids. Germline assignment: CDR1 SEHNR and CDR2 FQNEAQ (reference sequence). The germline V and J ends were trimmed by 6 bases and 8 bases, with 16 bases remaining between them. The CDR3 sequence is CASSQGLSPGYTF. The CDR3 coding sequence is TGTGCCAGCAGTCAGGGTCTTTCTCCAGGCTACACCTTC.

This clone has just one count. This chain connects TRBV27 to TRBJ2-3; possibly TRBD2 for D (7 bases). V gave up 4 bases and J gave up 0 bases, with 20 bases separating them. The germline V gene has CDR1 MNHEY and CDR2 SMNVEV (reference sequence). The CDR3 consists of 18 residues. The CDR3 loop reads CASSSRLGGADSTDTQYF. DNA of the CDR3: TGTGCCAGCAGTTCCCGTTTGGGGGGGGCGGATAGCACAGATACGCAGTATTTT.

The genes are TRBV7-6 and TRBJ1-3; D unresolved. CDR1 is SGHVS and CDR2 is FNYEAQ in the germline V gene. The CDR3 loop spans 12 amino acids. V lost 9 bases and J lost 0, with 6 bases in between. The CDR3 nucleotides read TGTGCCAGTCGAGGCTCTGGAAACACCATATATTTT. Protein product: CASRGSGNTIYF.

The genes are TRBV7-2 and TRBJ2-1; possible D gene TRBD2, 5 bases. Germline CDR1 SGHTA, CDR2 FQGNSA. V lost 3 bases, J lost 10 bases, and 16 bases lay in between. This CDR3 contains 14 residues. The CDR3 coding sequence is TGTGCCAGCAGCTTCGCTAGCTGGAGTTTGGAGCAGTTCTTC. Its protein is CASSFASWSLEQFF.

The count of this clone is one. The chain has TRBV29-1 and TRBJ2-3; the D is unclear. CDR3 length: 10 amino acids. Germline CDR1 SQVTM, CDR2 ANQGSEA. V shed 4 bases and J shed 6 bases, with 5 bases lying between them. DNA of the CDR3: TGCAGCGTTGTCACTGATACGCAGTATTTT. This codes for CSVVTDTQYF.

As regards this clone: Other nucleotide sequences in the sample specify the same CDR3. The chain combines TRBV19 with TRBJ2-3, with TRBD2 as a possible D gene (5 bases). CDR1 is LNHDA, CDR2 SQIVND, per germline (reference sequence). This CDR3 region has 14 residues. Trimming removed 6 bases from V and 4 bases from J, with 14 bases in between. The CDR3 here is CASSTRGRADTQYF. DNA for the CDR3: TGTGCCAGTAGCACCCGGGGAAGGGCAGATACGCAGTATTTT.

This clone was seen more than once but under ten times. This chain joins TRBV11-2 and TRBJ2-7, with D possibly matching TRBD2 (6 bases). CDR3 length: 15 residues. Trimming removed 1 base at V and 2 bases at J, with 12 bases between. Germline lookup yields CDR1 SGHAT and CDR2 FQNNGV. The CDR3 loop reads CASSLGSGPTYEQYF. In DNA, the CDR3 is TGTGCCAGCAGCTTAGGTAGCGGCCCTACCTACGAGCAGTACTTC.

CDR3 sequence (DNA): TGTGCTAGTGGTTTGGTACTAGGGCGGGGCCTCTACAATGAGCAGTTCTTC. Encoded protein: CASGLVLGRGLYNEQFF. This chain links TRBV12-5 with TRBJ2-1; weak D call: TRBD2 (6 bases). Trimming took off 0 bases at V and 3 bases at J, with 15 bases between the two ends. In germline, CDR1 is LGHNT, CDR2 FRNRAP. This CDR3 has 17 amino acids.

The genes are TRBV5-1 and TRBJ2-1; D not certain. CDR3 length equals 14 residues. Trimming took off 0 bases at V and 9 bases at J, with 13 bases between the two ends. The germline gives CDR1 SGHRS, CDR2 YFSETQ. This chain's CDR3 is CASSLEVRGGEQFF. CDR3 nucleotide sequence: TGCGCCAGCAGCTTGGAGGTGCGCGGCGGTGAGCAGTTCTTC.

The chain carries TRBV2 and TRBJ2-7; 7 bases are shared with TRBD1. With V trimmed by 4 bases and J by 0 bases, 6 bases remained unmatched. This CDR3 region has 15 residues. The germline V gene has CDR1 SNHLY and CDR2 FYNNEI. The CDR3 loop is CASSVQGVSSYEQYF. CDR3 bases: TGTGCCAGCAGTGTGCAGGGGGTGAGCTCCTACGAGCAGTACTTC.

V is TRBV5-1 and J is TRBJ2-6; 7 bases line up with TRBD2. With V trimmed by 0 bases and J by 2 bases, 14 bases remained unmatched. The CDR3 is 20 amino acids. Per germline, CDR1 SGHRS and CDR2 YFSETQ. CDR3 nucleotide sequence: TGCGCCAGCAGCTTGGAAGCGACCAGCGGGAAGGCAACTGGGGCCAACGTCCTGACTTTC. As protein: CASSLEATSGKATGANVLTF.